Listed below are T cell receptor beta chains from one sample, sequenced in a study of blood T cell repertoires in COVID-19. The data were produced by immunoSEQ multiplex PCR, yet TCRdb's version contains in-frame clones alone and is incomplete. The sample includes around 200,000 clones, 89% of them seen just once. The sequencing sample was made of PBMCs or T cells enriched from blood (not recorded which). The receptors stem from a woman aged 18-30 years who had recovered from COVID-19. Each CDR3 is given with its conserved first and last residue. The D gene is left open where the match is weak. Only some rows state a clone size, as once, few, many or a class for expanded clones.

clone size	D gene	V gene	J gene	CDR3 protein	CDR3 DNA
.	.	TRBV19	TRBJ1-5	CASTEVGRVPQHF	TGTGCCAGTACCGAAGTAGGGAGGGTGCCCCAGCATTTT
.	TRBD2	TRBV4-2	TRBJ2-6	CASSQEPPGGLTF	TGTGCCAGCAGCCAAGAACCCCCGGGGGGCCTGACTTTC
.	.	TRBV29-1	TRBJ2-7	CSVEVTGYEQYF	TGCAGCGTTGAAGTGACAGGCTACGAGCAGTACTTC
.	.	TRBV5-1	TRBJ2-3	CASSPMVGARYTQYF	TGCGCCAGCAGCCCGATGGTTGGGGCCCGATATACGCAGTATTTT
once	TRBD2	TRBV18	TRBJ2-1	CASSLLAESSYNEQFF	TGTGCCAGCTCACTTCTAGCGGAGAGCTCCTACAATGAGCAGTTCTTC
.	.	TRBV5-1	TRBJ2-5	CASGSQGGETQYF	TGCGCCAGCGGCTCACAGGGTGGAGAGACCCAGTACTTC
.	TRBD2	TRBV7-2	TRBJ2-4	CASSLSGAAKNIQYF	TGTGCCAGCAGCTTAAGCGGGGCTGCCAAAAACATTCAGTACTTC
.	.	TRBV2	TRBJ2-7	CASSPSYEQYF	TGTGCCAGCTCCCCGTCCTACGAGCAGTACTTC
.	TRBD2	TRBV18	TRBJ2-7	CASSPGTSADEQYF	TGTGCCAGCTCTCCCGGGACTAGCGCCGACGAGCAGTACTTC
.	TRBD2	TRBV5-1	TRBJ2-3	CASSLAAGGPDTQYF	TGCGCCAGCAGCTTGGCCGCGGGAGGTCCAGATACGCAGTATTTT
once	.	TRBV3-1/TRBV3-2	TRBJ2-7	CASSQAGLLSYEQYF	TGTGCCAGCAGCCAAGCGGGACTGCTCTCCTACGAGCAGTACTTC
.	.	TRBV27	TRBJ2-7	CASSLQGTESYEQYF	TGTGCCAGCAGTCTACAGGGCACAGAGTCCTACGAGCAGTACTTC
once	.	TRBV27	TRBJ2-7	CASSLSIGASTYEQYF	TGTGCCAGCAGTTTATCGATAGGAGCGTCAACCTACGAGCAGTACTTC
.	TRBD2	TRBV12-3/TRBV12-4	TRBJ2-7	CASSFSRGGEYF	TGTGCCAGCAGTTTTTCGCGCGGGGGGGAGTACTTC
.	.	TRBV5-4	TRBJ2-2	CASSLARGGLTGELFF	TGTGCCAGCAGCTTGGCCAGAGGGGGTCTTACCGGGGAGCTGTTTTTT
.	.	TRBV28	TRBJ1-1	CASRLPGGFTEAFF	TGTGCCAGCAGACTTCCGGGGGGCTTCACTGAAGCTTTCTTT
.	.	TRBV7-3	TRBJ2-3	CASSFGNFDTQYF	TGTGCCAGCAGCTTCGGGAACTTTGATACGCAGTATTTT
.	.	TRBV28	TRBJ1-4	CASSGEGLREKLFF	TGTGCCAGCAGTGGCGAGGGCCTGAGGGAAAAACTGTTTTTT
.	.	TRBV28	TRBJ1-2	CASSPPGVLRRFGYTF	TGTGCCAGCAGTCCACCAGGGGTACTACGCCGCTTTGGCTACACCTTC
.	.	TRBV11-2	TRBJ2-2	CASSTTRLNDRRRELFF	TGTGCCAGCAGCACCACTAGGCTAAATGATCGGCGACGGGAGCTGTTTTTT
.	.	TRBV7-9	TRBJ2-3	CASSFRISTDTQYF	TGTGCCAGCAGCTTCAGAATTAGCACAGATACGCAGTATTTT
.	TRBD2	TRBV6-5	TRBJ2-1	CASSYGTSGEQFF	TGTGCCAGCAGTTATGGGACTAGCGGTGAGCAGTTCTTC
.	TRBD1	TRBV6-4	TRBJ2-3	CASSDSKGTGSDTQYF	TGTGCCAGCAGTGACTCGAAGGGGACAGGGTCAGATACGCAGTATTTT
.	.	TRBV28	TRBJ2-5	CASSSKAGIETQYF	TGTGCCAGCAGTTCCAAGGCAGGGATAGAGACCCAGTACTTC
.	TRBD2	TRBV28	TRBJ2-7	CASSVWSGKYYEQYF	TGTGCCAGCAGTGTTTGGAGCGGGAAGTACTACGAGCAGTACTTC
.	TRBD2	TRBV11-2	TRBJ2-7	CASSLGFLSGRALGQYF	TGTGCCAGCAGCTTAGGTTTTCTCAGCGGGAGGGCCCTGGGGCAGTACTTC
.	.	TRBV3-1/TRBV3-2	TRBJ2-3	CASSPSLGPDTQYF	TGTGCCAGCAGCCCCTCGTTGGGCCCAGATACGCAGTATTTT
few	.	TRBV19	TRBJ1-3	CASSPRDSGNTIYF	TGTGCCAGTAGTCCCCGGGACTCTGGAAACACCATATATTTT
.	TRBD1	TRBV4-3	TRBJ1-1	CASSQDNPKIRGRNTEAFF	TGCGCCAGCAGCCAAGACAATCCGAAAATCAGGGGGCGGAACACTGAAGCTTTCTTT
.	TRBD2	TRBV12-3/TRBV12-4	TRBJ2-3	CASSSGGVVTQYF	TGTGCCAGCAGTTCGGGGGGGGTAGTCACGCAGTATTTT
.	.	TRBV27	TRBJ2-3	CASGQIGDTQYF	TGTGCCAGCGGGCAGATTGGAGATACGCAGTATTTT
.	TRBD2	TRBV19	TRBJ2-3	CASSGLAGRDTQYF	TGTGCCAGTAGTGGACTAGCGGGAAGAGATACGCAGTATTTT
.	TRBD2	TRBV30	TRBJ2-5	CAWSVTAGQETQYF	TGTGCCTGGAGTGTAACAGCGGGACAAGAGACCCAGTACTTC
.	TRBD2	TRBV30	TRBJ2-7	CAWSVLGTSAYEQYF	TGTGCCTGGAGTGTACTTGGGACTAGCGCCTACGAGCAGTACTTC
.	.	TRBV28	TRBJ2-3	CASSFPIGRAESTDTQYF	TGTGCCAGCAGTTTCCCTATCGGGCGGGCGGAGAGCACAGATACGCAGTATTTT
once	.	TRBV11-3	TRBJ1-3	CASSLVGESARGSWANTIYF	TGTGCCAGCAGCTTAGTTGGCGAATCCGCCCGGGGAAGTTGGGCAAACACCATATATTTT
.	.	TRBV10-3	TRBJ1-1	CAIGTFNTEAFF	TGTGCCATAGGGACATTTAACACTGAAGCTTTCTTT
.	.	TRBV4-3	TRBJ2-3	CASSQDTREDTQYF	TGCGCCAGCAGCCAAGATACCAGGGAAGATACGCAGTATTTT
.	.	TRBV6-1	TRBJ1-3	CASSEPGVPSNTIYF	TGTGCCAGCAGTGAACCGGGAGTGCCGTCAAACACCATATATTTT
few	.	TRBV12-5	TRBJ2-7	CASVPPEADEQYF	TGTGCTAGTGTCCCCCCGGAGGCCGACGAGCAGTACTTC
.	TRBD1	TRBV30	TRBJ2-7	CAWSPGQGANEQYF	TGTGCCTGGAGTCCGGGACAGGGGGCCAACGAGCAGTACTTC
.	TRBD2	TRBV6-2/TRBV6-3	TRBJ2-7	CASSFLAGSAYEQYF	TGTGCCAGCAGTTTCCTAGCGGGATCGGCCTACGAGCAGTACTTC
.	.	TRBV5-1	TRBJ2-3	CASSLGYTGTDTQYF	TGCGCCAGCAGCTTGGGTTATACCGGTACAGATACGCAGTATTTT
.	TRBD2	TRBV27	TRBJ2-1	CASRTSGSFNEQFF	TGTGCCAGCCGGACTAGCGGGAGTTTCAATGAGCAGTTCTTC
.	.	TRBV28	TRBJ2-7	CASSLSMDWISYEQYF	TGTGCCAGCAGTTTAAGCATGGACTGGATCTCCTACGAGCAGTACTTC
.	TRBD2	TRBV10-3	TRBJ2-1	CAITGGAGDSYNEQFF	TGTGCCATCACGGGTGGAGCGGGAGACTCCTACAATGAGCAGTTCTTC
.	TRBD2	TRBV19	TRBJ2-7	CASGSSGRAGEQYF	TGTGCCAGTGGATCTAGCGGGAGGGCCGGCGAGCAGTACTTC
few	.	TRBV19	TRBJ1-3	CASSSGLLSGNTIYF	TGTGCCAGTAGTTCCGGACTACTCTCTGGAAACACCATATATTTT
once	.	TRBV9	TRBJ2-7	CASSVAAGPYEQYF	TGTGCCAGCAGCGTAGCTGCAGGGCCCTACGAGCAGTACTTC
.	TRBD1	TRBV28	TRBJ1-5	CASSGGQGLVLDQPQHF	TGTGCCAGCAGTGGGGGACAGGGTTTAGTACTGGATCAGCCCCAGCATTTT
.	TRBD2	TRBV24-1	TRBJ2-1	CATSDPALAGSYNEQFF	TGTGCCACCAGTGATCCCGCCCTAGCGGGCTCCTACAATGAGCAGTTCTTC